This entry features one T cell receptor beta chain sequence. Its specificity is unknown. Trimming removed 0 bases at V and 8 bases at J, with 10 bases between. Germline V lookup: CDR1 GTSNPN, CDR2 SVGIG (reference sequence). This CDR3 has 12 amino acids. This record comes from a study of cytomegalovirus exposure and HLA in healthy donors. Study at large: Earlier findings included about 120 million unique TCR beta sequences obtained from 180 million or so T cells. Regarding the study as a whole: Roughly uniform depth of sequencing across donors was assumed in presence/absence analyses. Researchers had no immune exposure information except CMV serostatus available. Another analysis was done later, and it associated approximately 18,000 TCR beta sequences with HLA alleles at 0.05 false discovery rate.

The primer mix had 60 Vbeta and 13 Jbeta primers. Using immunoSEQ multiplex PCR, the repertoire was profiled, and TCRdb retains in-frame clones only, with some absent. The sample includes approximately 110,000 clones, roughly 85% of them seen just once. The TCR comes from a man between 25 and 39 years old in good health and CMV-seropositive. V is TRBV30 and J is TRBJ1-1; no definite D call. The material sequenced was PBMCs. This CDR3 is CAWSVYGREAFF. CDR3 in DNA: TGTGCCTGGAGTGTCTATGGGAGAGAAGCTTTCTTT.